This entry lists 27 T cell receptor beta chains sequenced from one sample in a study of blood T cell repertoires in COVID-19. The repertoire was sequenced with immunoSEQ multiplex PCR; TCRdb's copy has only in-frame clones and lacks some. This repertoire shows 180,000 or so clones, around 80% found once; its top ten account for 8% to 13%. Specimen: PBMCs or T cells enriched from blood (not recorded which). These receptors came from a man aged 50 or older who had recovered from COVID-19.

This sequence joins TRBV7-6 and TRBJ2-2, with 10 bases fitting TRBD2. V gave up 11 bases and J gave up 6 bases; unmatched junction bases: 9. Germline V gene lookup returns CDR1 SGHVS and CDR2 FNYEAQ. This CDR3 comprises 14 residues. Written as DNA, the CDR3 is TGTGCCTCCCGGCTAGCGGGGGAATCCGGGGAGCTGTTTTTT. Translation gives CASRLAGESGELFF.

This chain links TRBV5-5 with TRBJ1-1; no clear D. V was clipped by 1 base and J by 4 bases, with 20 bases between them. The CDR3 is 17 amino acids. Germline CDR1 and CDR2: SGHKS and YYEKEE (reference sequence). The CDR3, as DNA: TGTGCCAGCAGCTTGTCGCTGTGGCCGGGAAGTGGCACTGAAGCTTTCTTT. Amino acid sequence: CASSLSLWPGSGTEAFF.

This clone was picked up one time. As DNA, the CDR3 is TGTGCCAGCAGAGGAACTAGTAGCACCGCCCAAGAGACCCAGTACTTC. Protein: CASRGTSSTAQETQYF. V is TRBV2 and J is TRBJ2-5; TRBD2 is a possible D gene (5 bases). The CDR3 length is 16 residues. The V end lost 6 bases, the J end lost 1 base, and 18 bases lay between the germline ends. Germline V gene data show CDR1 as SNHLY and CDR2 as FYNNEI.

The chain joins TRBV6-5 to TRBJ1-5; D is perhaps TRBD1 (5 bases). CDR1 and CDR2 (germline): MNHEY, SVGAGI. Trimming took off 6 bases at V and 7 bases at J, with 13 bases between the two ends. The CDR3 loop spans 13 amino acids. Here the CDR3 reads CASSLYQGQPQHF. For the CDR3, the DNA is TGTGCCAGCAGCCTTTACCAGGGCCAGCCCCAGCATTTT.

This rearrangement joins TRBV28 to TRBJ1-4; perhaps TRBD1 as D (5 bases). V was cut by 8 bases and J by 8 bases, with 18 bases left in between. CDR1 and CDR2 from the germline V gene are MDHEN and SYDVKM. This CDR3 spans 14 amino acids. The CDR3 DNA reads as TGTGCCAGCCTAAAACCGGGGGGAAAAGAAAAACTGTTTTTT. This translates into CASLKPGGKEKLFF.

The chain couples TRBV28 to TRBJ2-1; D may be TRBD2 (5 bases). The CDR3 extends over 12 amino acids. Germline CDR1 MDHEN, CDR2 SYDVKM. Trimming cost V 5 bases and J 14 bases, with 16 bases left between them. The CDR3 protein is CASSTSGKSEFF. In DNA form, the CDR3 reads TGTGCCAGCAGTACCTCCGGGAAATCGGAGTTCTTC.

The V call is TRBV7-2, the J call TRBJ2-1; D is unresolved. This CDR3 has 13 amino acids. From germline, CDR1 is SGHTA and CDR2 FQGNSA. Trimming stripped 1 base from V and 7 bases from J, with 8 bases between. CDR3 loop: CASSLVSWNEQFF. In DNA, the CDR3 is TGTGCCAGCAGCTTAGTAAGCTGGAATGAGCAGTTCTTC.

This clone has only one observation. The genes are TRBV12-3 or TRBV12-4 and TRBJ2-5; unclear D gene. The CDR3 consists of 11 residues. Between the trimmed V and J ends, which lost 6 bases and 5 bases, there was a span of 7 bases. The CDR3 loop is CASSAGETQYF. CDR3 nucleotides: TGTGCCAGCAGCGCCGGGGAGACCCAGTACTTC.

The CDR3 bases are TGTGCCAGCAGTATGTGGGGGCAAGGGACTGAAGCTTTCTTT. The encoded protein is CASSMWGQGTEAFF. This rearrangement joins TRBV6-5 to TRBJ1-1; a weak D match, TRBD1 (6 bases). This CDR3 has 14 residues. Germline CDR1 is MNHEY and CDR2 is SVGAGI. V gave up 5 bases and J gave up 5 bases, with 15 bases separating them.

This sequence joins TRBV28 and TRBJ2-2, with 7 bases that match TRBD2. Trimming at V came to 7 bases and at J to 3 bases, leaving 5 bases not matched to a gene. CDR1 and CDR2 from the germline V gene are MDHEN and SYDVKM. The CDR3 runs to 14 residues. As DNA, the CDR3 is TGTGCCAGCACGGTGGGGGGGGACACCGGGGAGCTGTTTTTT. This encodes CASTVGGDTGELFF.

In the case of this clone: The junction departs from germline at one end; a sequencing error may be responsible. The chain joins TRBV5-4 to TRBJ2-5, with 7 bases that match TRBD2. Germline lookup yields CDR1 SGHNT and CDR2 YYREEE (reference sequence). The CDR3 has 14 amino acids. This CDR3 reads CASTLGGGRETQYF. In nucleotides, the CDR3 is TGTGCCAGCACCTTGGGGGGGGGTCGAGAGACCCAGTACTTC.

The chain has TRBV29-1 and TRBJ1-4; D may be TRBD1 (6 bases). Germline V CDR1 and CDR2: SQVTM, ANQGSEA. The CDR3 sequence is 14 residues long. V dropped 2 bases and J dropped 8 bases, with 15 bases sitting between them. CDR3 amino acids: CSVELGAGDEKLFF. The DNA for the CDR3 is TGCAGCGTTGAATTAGGGGCAGGGGACGAAAAACTGTTTTTT.

The V gene is TRBV16, the J gene TRBJ1-2; TRBD1 agrees at 7 bases. Germline V gene lookup returns CDR1 KGHSY and CDR2 FQNENV. With 5 bases clipped from V and 5 bases from J, the junction kept 17 bases outside the gene matches. CDR3 length: 17 amino acids. The CDR3 DNA reads TGTGCCAGCAGCAGGTCTAGAGCCGGGACAGAGTATTATGGCTACACCTTC. Its translation is CASSRSRAGTEYYGYTF.

The chain has TRBV4-1 and TRBJ2-5; the match to TRBD1 covers 9 bases. Germline loops: CDR1 MGHRA, CDR2 YSYEKL. The V segment lost 0 bases and the J segment 0 bases; nucleotides outside the gene matches: 2. The CDR3 covers 16 residues. DNA for the CDR3: TGCGCCAGCAGCCAAGACCGGGACAGGGACCAAGAGACCCAGTACTTC. Protein sequence: CASSQDRDRDQETQYF.

The gene calls are TRBV5-1 and TRBJ2-5; TRBD1 matches at 11 bases. The germline gives CDR1 SGHRS, CDR2 YFSETQ. V shed 0 bases, J shed 5 bases, and the junction held 6 bases outside the gene matches. The length of the CDR3 is 16 residues. Here the CDR3 reads CASSLGGQGVLETQYF. The CDR3 coding sequence is TGCGCCAGCAGCTTGGGGGGACAGGGGGTTTTGGAGACCCAGTACTTC.

The V gene is TRBV28, the J gene TRBJ2-5; the D gene is possibly TRBD2 (6 bases). The CDR3 covers 14 residues. Per the germline V gene, CDR1 is MDHEN and CDR2 is SYDVKM. V lost 4 bases and J 2 bases, leaving 11 bases between the germline ends. The CDR3: CASSSRDLQETQYF. DNA for the CDR3: TGTGCCAGCAGTTCCCGGGACTTGCAAGAGACCCAGTACTTC.

This sequence joins TRBV7-8 and TRBJ2-3; perhaps TRBD2 as D (5 bases). CDR3 length: 15 residues. V dropped 1 base and J dropped 6 bases, with 14 bases sitting between them. CDR1 and CDR2 from the germline V gene are SGHVS and FQNEAQ. The CDR3 reads CASSLGRGPRDTQYF. The CDR3 DNA reads as TGTGCCAGCAGCTTAGGCCGCGGGCCCCGGGATACGCAGTATTTT.

The genes are TRBV7-9 and TRBJ2-5, with TRBD1 matching over 10 bases. In germline, CDR1 is SEHNR, CDR2 FQNEAQ (reference sequence). V was pared by 3 bases and J by 2 bases, with 6 bases of the junction left unmatched. The CDR3 has 16 residues. CDR3 loop: CASSLGDRGYQETQYF. CDR3 sequence (DNA): TGTGCCAGCAGCTTGGGGGACAGGGGATATCAAGAGACCCAGTACTTC.

The chain uses TRBV7-9 and TRBJ1-6, with D hard to call. CDR3 length: 15 residues. Germline values: CDR1 SEHNR, CDR2 FQNEAQ (reference sequence). V was trimmed by 3 bases and J by 0 bases, leaving 6 bases between them. The CDR3 nucleotides read TGTGCCAGCAGCTTCGTTAGCTCCTATAATTCACCCCTCCACTTT. Translating gives CASSFVSSYNSPLHF.

Many counts were recorded for this clone. The V and J genes are TRBV5-5 and TRBJ2-1, with 10 positions matching TRBD2. CDR1 is SGHKS, CDR2 YYEKEE, per germline (reference sequence). The CDR3 runs to 14 residues. The ends lost 1 base at V and 10 bases at J; junction bases unmatched: 5. The CDR3 protein is CASSLIAGGKEQFF. The CDR3 DNA reads TGTGCCAGCAGCTTGATAGCGGGGGGCAAAGAGCAGTTCTTC.

The rearrangement links TRBV4-2 to TRBJ2-5, with D hard to call. Trimming cost V 0 bases and J 5 bases, with 10 bases left between them. CDR1 is LGHNA, CDR2 YNFKEQ, per germline. The CDR3 spans 14 residues. CDR3 sequence (DNA): TGTGCCAGCAGCCAAGAATTGGCGGCGGAGACCCAGTACTTC. This translates into CASSQELAAETQYF.

This clone was seen a few times. This chain joins TRBV6-6 and TRBJ1-1; a weak D match, TRBD1 (6 bases). V was cut by 5 bases and J by 5 bases, with 12 bases left in between. The CDR3 covers 13 residues. Germline V gene lookup returns CDR1 MNHNY and CDR2 SVGAGI (reference sequence). DNA for the CDR3: TGTGCCAGCAGTATACAGGGATCGACTGAAGCTTTCTTT. Protein product: CASSIQGSTEAFF.

The chain links TRBV6-6 to TRBJ1-5; D ambiguous. Deletions cut 2 bases from V and 5 bases from J, with 4 bases between. The CDR3 contains 12 residues. From germline, CDR1 is MNHNY and CDR2 SVGAGI (reference sequence). This CDR3 reads CASSYLDQPQHF. In DNA, the CDR3 is TGTGCCAGCAGTTACCTAGATCAGCCCCAGCATTTT.

The chain links TRBV14 to TRBJ1-3; 7 bases match TRBD1. Germline-derived CDR1 and CDR2 are SGHDN and FVKESK. The CDR3 covers 17 residues. After removal of 5 bases from V and 0 bases from J, the junction contained 10 bases not matched to a gene. The CDR3 here is CASSVTGTALSGNTIYF. In DNA, the CDR3 is TGTGCCAGCAGCGTCACCGGGACAGCTCTCTCTGGAAACACCATATATTTT.

The rearrangement joins TRBV2 to TRBJ2-1, with D possibly being TRBD1 (6 bases). This CDR3 region has 16 residues. With 4 bases removed from V and 5 bases from J, the gap between germline ends came to 18 bases. CDR1 is SNHLY, CDR2 FYNNEI, per germline. CDR3 bases: TGTGCCAGCAGTGCATGGGGGCTACCGCCGAACAATGAGCAGTTCTTC. It translates to CASSAWGLPPNNEQFF.

This chain links TRBV5-6 with TRBJ1-4; possibly TRBD1 for D (5 bases). Germline CDR1 and CDR2: SGHDT and YYEEEE. Trimming shortened V by 0 bases and J by 3 bases, and 15 bases separated the two germline ends. The CDR3 extends over 17 amino acids. Written as DNA, the CDR3 is TGTGCCAGCAGCTTGGGTGGGGGGACGGAAGCTAATGAAAAACTGTTTTTT. Translated: CASSLGGGTEANEKLFF.

The J gene is TRBJ2-1, the V gene TRBV23-1, with TRBD1 identical over 9 bases. TRBV23-1 is treated as an ORF (open reading frame) with a function not yet certain. The V segment lost 5 bases and the J segment 6 bases; nucleotides outside the gene matches: 11. The CDR3 spans 16 residues. CDR3 coding DNA: TGCGCCAGCAGTTGTAACCGGGACAGGGAGAGCAATGAGCAGTTCTTC. Amino acids: CASSCNRDRESNEQFF.